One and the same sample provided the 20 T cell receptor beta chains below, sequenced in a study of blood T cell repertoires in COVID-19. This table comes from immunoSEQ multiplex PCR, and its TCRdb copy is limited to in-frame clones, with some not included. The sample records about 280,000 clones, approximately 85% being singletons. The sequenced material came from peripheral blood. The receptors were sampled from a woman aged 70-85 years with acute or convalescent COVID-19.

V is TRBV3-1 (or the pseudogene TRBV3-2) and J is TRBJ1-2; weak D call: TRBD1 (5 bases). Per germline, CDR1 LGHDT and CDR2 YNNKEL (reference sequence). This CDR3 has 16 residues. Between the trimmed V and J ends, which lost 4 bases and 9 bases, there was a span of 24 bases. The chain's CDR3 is CASSRESGRAFSSYTF. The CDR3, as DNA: TGTGCCAGCAGCCGCGAGTCGGGCAGGGCGTTTAGTAGCTACACCTTC.

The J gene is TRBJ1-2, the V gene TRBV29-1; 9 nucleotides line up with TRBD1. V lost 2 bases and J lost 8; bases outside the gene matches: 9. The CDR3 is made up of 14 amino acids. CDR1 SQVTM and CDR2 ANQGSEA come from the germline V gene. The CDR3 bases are TGCAGCGTTGAACCTACAGGGGGCGGGAAGGGCTACACCTTC. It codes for CSVEPTGGGKGYTF.

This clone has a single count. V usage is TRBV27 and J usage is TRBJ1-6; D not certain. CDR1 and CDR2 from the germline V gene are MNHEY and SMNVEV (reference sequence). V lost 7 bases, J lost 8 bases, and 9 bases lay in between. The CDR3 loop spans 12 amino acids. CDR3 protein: CASKTGYSPLHF. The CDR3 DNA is TGTGCCAGCAAGACGGGTTATTCACCCCTCCACTTT.

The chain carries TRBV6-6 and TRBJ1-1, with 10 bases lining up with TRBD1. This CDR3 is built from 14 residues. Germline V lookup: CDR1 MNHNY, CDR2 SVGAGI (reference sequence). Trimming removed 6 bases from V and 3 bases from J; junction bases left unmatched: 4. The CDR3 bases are TGTGCCAGCAGGGGGACAGGGGCTTACACTGAAGCTTTCTTT. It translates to CASRGTGAYTEAFF.

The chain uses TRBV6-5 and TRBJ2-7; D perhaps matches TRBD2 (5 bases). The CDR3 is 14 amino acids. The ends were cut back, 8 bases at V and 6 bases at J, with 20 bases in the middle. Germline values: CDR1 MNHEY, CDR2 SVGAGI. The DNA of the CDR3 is TGTGCCAGCGGAAGCCAAACGGGGAAGGGCGAGCAGTACTTC. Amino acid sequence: CASGSQTGKGEQYF.

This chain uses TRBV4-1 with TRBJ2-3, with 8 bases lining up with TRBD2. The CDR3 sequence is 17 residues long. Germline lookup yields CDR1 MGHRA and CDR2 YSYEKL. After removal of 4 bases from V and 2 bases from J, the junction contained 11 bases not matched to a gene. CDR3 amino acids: CASSPHWGAGVTDTQYF. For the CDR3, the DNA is TGCGCCAGCAGCCCCCACTGGGGAGCGGGGGTCACAGATACGCAGTATTTT.

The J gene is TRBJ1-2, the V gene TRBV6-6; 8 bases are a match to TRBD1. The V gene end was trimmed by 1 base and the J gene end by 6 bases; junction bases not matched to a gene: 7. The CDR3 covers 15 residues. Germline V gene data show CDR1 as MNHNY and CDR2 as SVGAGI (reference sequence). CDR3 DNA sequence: TGTGCCAGCAGTTACTTGGACAGGGCACATAATGGCTACACCTTC. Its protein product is CASSYLDRAHNGYTF.

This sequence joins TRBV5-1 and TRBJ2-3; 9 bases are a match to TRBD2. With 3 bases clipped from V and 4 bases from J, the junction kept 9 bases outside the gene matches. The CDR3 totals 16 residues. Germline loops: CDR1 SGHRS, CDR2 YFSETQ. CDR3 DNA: TGCGCCAGCAGCTATGGTAGCGGGGGTTCGCCAGATACGCAGTATTTT. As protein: CASSYGSGGSPDTQYF.

CDR3 in DNA: TGTGCCAGCAGCATACAGGGTGCGAGGCATGGCTACACCTTC. Amino acid sequence: CASSIQGARHGYTF. V and J are TRBV5-4 and TRBJ1-2; perhaps TRBD1 as D (6 bases). The CDR3 is 14 residues long. Germline values: CDR1 SGHNT, CDR2 YYREEE (reference sequence). The germline V and J ends were trimmed by 4 bases and 6 bases, with 16 bases remaining between them.

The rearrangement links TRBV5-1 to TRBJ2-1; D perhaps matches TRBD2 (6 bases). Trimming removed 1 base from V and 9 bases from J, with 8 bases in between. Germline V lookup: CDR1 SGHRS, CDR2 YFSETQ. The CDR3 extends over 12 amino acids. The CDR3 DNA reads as TGCGCCAGCAGCTTGACGGAGGGTGAGCAGTTCTTC. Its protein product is CASSLTEGEQFF.

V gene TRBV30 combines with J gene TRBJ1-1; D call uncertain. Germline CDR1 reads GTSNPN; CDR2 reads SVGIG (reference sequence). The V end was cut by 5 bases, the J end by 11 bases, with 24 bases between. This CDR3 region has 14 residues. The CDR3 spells CAWAPQRGAGGAFF. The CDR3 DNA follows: TGTGCCTGGGCCCCACAACGCGGAGCTGGTGGCGCTTTCTTT.

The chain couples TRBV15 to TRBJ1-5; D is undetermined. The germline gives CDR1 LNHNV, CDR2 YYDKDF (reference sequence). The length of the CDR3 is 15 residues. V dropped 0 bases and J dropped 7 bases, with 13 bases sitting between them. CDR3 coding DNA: TGTGCCACCAGCAGAGATGTGTGGGGAGCCCAGCCCCAGCATTTT. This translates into CATSRDVWGAQPQHF.

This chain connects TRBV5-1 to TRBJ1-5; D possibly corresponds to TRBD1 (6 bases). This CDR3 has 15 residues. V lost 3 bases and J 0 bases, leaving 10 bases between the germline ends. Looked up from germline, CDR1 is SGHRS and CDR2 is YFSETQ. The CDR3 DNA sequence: TGCGCCAGCAGCTGGGGACACAATAGCAATCAGCCCCAGCATTTT. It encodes CASSWGHNSNQPQHF.

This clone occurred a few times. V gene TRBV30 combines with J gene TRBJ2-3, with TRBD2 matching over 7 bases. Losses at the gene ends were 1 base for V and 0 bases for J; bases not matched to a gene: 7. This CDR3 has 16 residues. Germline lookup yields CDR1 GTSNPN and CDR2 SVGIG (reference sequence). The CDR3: CAWSDPAGLSTDTQYF. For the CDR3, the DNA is TGTGCCTGGAGTGACCCAGCGGGGCTGAGCACAGATACGCAGTATTTT.

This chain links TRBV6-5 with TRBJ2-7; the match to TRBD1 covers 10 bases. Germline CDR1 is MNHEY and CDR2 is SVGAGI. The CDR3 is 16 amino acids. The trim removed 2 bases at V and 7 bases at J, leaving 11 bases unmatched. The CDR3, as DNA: TGTGCCAGCAGTTACCTATCGGGACAGGGGTCTGGAGAGCAGTACTTC. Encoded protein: CASSYLSGQGSGEQYF.

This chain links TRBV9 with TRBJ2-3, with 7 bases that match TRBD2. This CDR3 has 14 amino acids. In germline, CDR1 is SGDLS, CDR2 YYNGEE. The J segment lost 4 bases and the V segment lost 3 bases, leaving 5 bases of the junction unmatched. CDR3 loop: CASSDLGGADTQYF. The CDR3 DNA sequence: TGTGCCAGCAGCGACCTGGGGGGGGCAGATACGCAGTATTTT.

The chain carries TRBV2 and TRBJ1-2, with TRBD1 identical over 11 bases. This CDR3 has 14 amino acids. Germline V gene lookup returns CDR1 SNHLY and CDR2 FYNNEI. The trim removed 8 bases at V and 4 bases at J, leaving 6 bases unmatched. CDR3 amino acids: CASGGTGGLYGYTF. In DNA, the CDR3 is TGTGCCAGCGGAGGGACAGGGGGGCTCTATGGCTACACCTTC.

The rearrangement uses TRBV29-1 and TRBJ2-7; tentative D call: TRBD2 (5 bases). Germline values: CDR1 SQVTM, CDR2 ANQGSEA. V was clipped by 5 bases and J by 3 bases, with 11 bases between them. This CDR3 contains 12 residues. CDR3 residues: CSVRTVYYEQYF. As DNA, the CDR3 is TGCAGCGTTCGGACTGTATACTACGAGCAGTACTTC.

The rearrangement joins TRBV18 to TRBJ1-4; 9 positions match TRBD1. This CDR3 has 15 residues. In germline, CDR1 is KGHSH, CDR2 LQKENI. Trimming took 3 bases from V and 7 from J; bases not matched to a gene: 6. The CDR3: CASSPPGTGFEKLFF. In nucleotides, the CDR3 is TGTGCCAGCTCACCCCCCGGGACAGGGTTTGAAAAACTGTTTTTT.

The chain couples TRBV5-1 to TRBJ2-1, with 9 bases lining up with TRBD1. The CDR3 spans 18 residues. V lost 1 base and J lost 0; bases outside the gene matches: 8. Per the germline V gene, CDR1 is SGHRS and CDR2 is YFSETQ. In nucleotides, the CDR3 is TGCGCCAGCAGCTTGAGGCCACCGGGACAGGGCTCCTACAATGAGCAGTTCTTC. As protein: CASSLRPPGQGSYNEQFF.